This TCR beta chain was captured in a study of blood T cell repertoires in COVID-19. Background on the study: Sites across the United States, Italy and Spain contributed samples from acute and convalescent COVID-19. T cells, B-cell-depleted T cells, or PBMCs supplied cDNA or gDNA.

In the authors' methods: Reference gene primers were amplified, and this amplification served to estimate nucleated cell counts. The protocol was immunoSEQ multiplex PCR, while the TCRdb copy is restricted to in-frame clones and leaves out a portion. The DNA gave D and trimming, while V, J and clone size come from that table. The sample shows 200,000 to 300,000 clones, more than 80% of them seen only once. V was cut by 7 bases and J by 2 bases, with 9 bases left in between. The CDR3 totals 13 residues. Sequencing input: peripheral blood. This rearrangement joins TRBV12-3 or TRBV12-4 to TRBJ2-1, with D maybe TRBD2 (6 bases). The clonotype comes from a human donor in a cohort sampled during active COVID-19. The CDR3 DNA reads as TGTGCCAGCACCCCTAGCGCCTACAATGAGCAGTTCTTC. The encoded protein is CASTPSAYNEQFF.